This T cell receptor (beta chain) is from a study of kidney transplant recipient with SARS-CoV-2 infection. This clonotype has at least ten counts. This CDR3 has 14 amino acids. With V trimmed by 11 bases and J by 6 bases, 10 bases remained unmatched. CDR1 and CDR2 (germline): ENHRY, SYGVKD. Using its own MiXCR run on the reads, TCRdb lists one record per CDR3 protein. The data contain 200,000 to 250,000 distinct CDR3 sequences, about 30% of them seen just once; the ten biggest clones take up around 7.8%. The genes are TRBV10-3 and TRBJ2-2, with 9 bases identical to TRBD1. The TCR originated in a male patient aged 25-45 years who had COVID-19 and was a kidney transplant recipient. Some T cells may originate from the graft donor. The starting material was a blood sample, obtained at baseline and on day 111 from a kidney transplant recipient. The CDR3 DNA reads TGTGCCGCCCAAGGGGACAGGGAATCCGGGGAGCTGTTTTTT. It translates to CAAQGDRESGELFF.